This record concerns one T cell receptor (beta chain) sequence. There are 18 residues in the CDR3. Trimming removed 3 bases from V and 5 bases from J; junction bases left unmatched: 13. From germline, CDR1 is MDHEN and CDR2 SYDVKM. In the authors' workflow: For nucleated cells, counts were estimated from reference gene primer amplification. Assay used: immunoSEQ multiplex PCR; TCRdb lists only in-frame clones, some missing. That table supplies the V and J calls and clone size; D and trimming were determined from the DNA. The sample has around 140,000 clones; approximately 91% are singletons. These data come from a study of blood T cell repertoires in COVID-19. Looking at the study overall: Researchers got acute and convalescent COVID-19 samples from the United States, Italy and Spain. In each case, the material was cDNA or gDNA derived from T cells, B-cell-depleted T cells, or PBMCs.

This receptor was identified in a man between 65 and 80 years old with acute or convalescent COVID-19. The chain uses TRBV28 and TRBJ1-1; TRBD1 matches 12 bases. Sequencing input: peripheral blood. The CDR3 sequence: CASSFLIHRDRGRTEAFF. CDR3 DNA: TGTGCCAGCAGTTTCCTAATTCACCGGGACAGGGGGCGGACTGAAGCTTTCTTT.